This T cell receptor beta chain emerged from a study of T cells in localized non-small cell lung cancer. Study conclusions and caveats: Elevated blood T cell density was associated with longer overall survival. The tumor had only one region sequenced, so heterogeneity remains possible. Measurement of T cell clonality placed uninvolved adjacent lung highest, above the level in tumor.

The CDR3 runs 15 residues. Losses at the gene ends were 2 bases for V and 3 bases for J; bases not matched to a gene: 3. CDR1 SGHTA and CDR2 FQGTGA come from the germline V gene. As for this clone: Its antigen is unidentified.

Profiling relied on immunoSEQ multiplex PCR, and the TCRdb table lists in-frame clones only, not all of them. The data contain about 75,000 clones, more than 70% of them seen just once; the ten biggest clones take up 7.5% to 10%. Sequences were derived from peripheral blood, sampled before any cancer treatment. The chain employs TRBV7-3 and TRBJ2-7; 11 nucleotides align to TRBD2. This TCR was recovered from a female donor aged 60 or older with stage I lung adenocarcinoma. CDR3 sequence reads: CASSLHGTSGYEQYF. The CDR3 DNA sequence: TGTGCCAGCAGCTTACACGGGACTAGCGGCTACGAGCAGTACTTC.